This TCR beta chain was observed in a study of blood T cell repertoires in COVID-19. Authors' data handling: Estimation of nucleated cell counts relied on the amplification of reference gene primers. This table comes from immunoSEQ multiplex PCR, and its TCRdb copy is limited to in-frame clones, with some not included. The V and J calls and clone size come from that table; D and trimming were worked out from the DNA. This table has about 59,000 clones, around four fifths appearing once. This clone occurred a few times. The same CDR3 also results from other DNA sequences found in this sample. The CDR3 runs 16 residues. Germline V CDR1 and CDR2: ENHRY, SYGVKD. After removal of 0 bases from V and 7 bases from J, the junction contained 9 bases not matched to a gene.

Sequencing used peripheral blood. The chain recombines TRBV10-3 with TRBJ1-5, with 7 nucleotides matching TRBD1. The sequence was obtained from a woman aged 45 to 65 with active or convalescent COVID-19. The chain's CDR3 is CAISESNRGVGQPQHF. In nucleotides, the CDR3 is TGTGCCATCAGTGAGTCGAACAGGGGAGTAGGGCAGCCCCAGCATTTT.